Following are 16 T cell receptor beta chains from one sample sequenced in a study of T-cell memory formation after mild COVID-19. Each CDR3 protein is one row after TCRdb ran MiXCR on the 5' RACE reads. The sample records 350,000 to 400,000 distinct CDR3 sequences, around 20% being singletons. The sequenced material came from PBMCs or a T cell subset sorted from them (not recorded which). The source of these receptors is an adult woman who had mild COVID-19 (a few samples of this study predate the infection). Cell type and time point are not known.

This clonotype was seen more than once but under ten times. The chain couples TRBV29-1 to TRBJ2-7; D call uncertain. V gave up 3 bases and J gave up 3 bases, with 6 bases separating them. Germline CDR1 is SQVTM and CDR2 is ANQGSEA. This CDR3 region has 11 residues. The CDR3 nucleotides read TGCAGCGTTGAGTACGACTACGAGCAGTACTTC. Translation gives CSVEYDYEQYF.

The V call is TRBV5-4, the J call TRBJ2-7; D gene ambiguous. The germline V and J ends were trimmed by 2 bases and 3 bases, with 6 bases remaining between them. This CDR3 is built from 12 residues. The germline V gene encodes CDR1 SGHNT and CDR2 YYREEE (reference sequence). The CDR3 loop is CASSFEDYEQYF. Here the CDR3 DNA reads TGTGCCAGCAGCTTCGAGGACTACGAGCAGTACTTC.

This clonotype was detected only a few times. The rearrangement joins TRBV12-3 or TRBV12-4 to TRBJ2-7, with 12 bases aligning to TRBD2. CDR3 length: 17 amino acids. The trim removed 2 bases at V and 2 bases at J, leaving 7 bases unmatched. The chain's CDR3 is CASSLRGLAGGTYEQYF. The CDR3 coding sequence is TGTGCCAGCAGTTTACGAGGTCTAGCGGGAGGGACCTACGAGCAGTACTTC.

V usage is TRBV21-1 and J usage is TRBJ1-5; TRBD1, the table's D call, lacks a check against the DNA. TRBV21-1 has pseudogene status. CDR3 length: 18 residues. Here the CDR3 DNA reads TGTGCCAGCATTACGATCGTGGCAGGGAACTATAGCAATCAGCCCCAGCATTTT. Its translation is CASITIVAGNYSNQPQHF.

The chain couples TRBV6-2 or TRBV6-3 to TRBJ2-7; no reliable D call. Trimming removed 2 bases from V and 3 bases from J, with 8 bases in between. This CDR3 comprises 13 residues. Germline CDR1 MNHEY, CDR2 SVGEGT. In DNA, the CDR3 is TGTGCCAGCAGTTACGCCATGATCTACGAGCAGTACTTC. It translates to CASSYAMIYEQYF.

The DNA for the CDR3 is TGCAGTGCTAGAGATGAGACGGGAGGGCCGCGCCCGTTCTTC. Amino acid sequence: CSARDETGGPRPFF. The chain couples TRBV20-1 to TRBJ2-1; TRBD2 aligns across 8 bases. V shed 0 bases, J shed 15 bases, and the junction held 13 bases outside the gene matches. In germline, CDR1 is DFQATT, CDR2 SNEGSKA (reference sequence). This CDR3 has 14 residues.

In this sample, this clonotype turned up a few times. The gene calls are TRBV7-2 and TRBJ2-1, with TRBD2 identical over 10 bases. The CDR3 loop spans 15 amino acids. The V gene's germline CDR1 is SGHTA and CDR2 FQGNSA. The V gene end was trimmed by 5 bases and the J gene end by 4 bases; junction bases not matched to a gene: 5. The CDR3 is CASSQLAGLYNEQFF. CDR3 DNA sequence: TGTGCCAGCAGCCAACTAGCGGGACTGTACAATGAGCAGTTCTTC.

This chain connects TRBV5-6 to TRBJ1-1; D unclear. The CDR3 sequence is 14 residues long. The ends were cut back, 3 bases at V and 3 bases at J, with 12 bases in the middle. The germline CDR1 and CDR2 sequences are SGHDT and YYEEEE. The CDR3 DNA reads TGTGCCAGCAGCTCCCCGGGAACGGACACTGAAGCTTTCTTT. It yields the protein CASSSPGTDTEAFF.

The sample holds many counts of this clonotype. One end of the junction is discordant with germline, which a read error may explain. The chain uses TRBV27 and TRBJ2-5, with D tentatively TRBD1 (5 bases). Per the germline V gene, CDR1 is MNHEY and CDR2 is SMNVEV (reference sequence). This CDR3 contains 14 residues. CDR3 sequence (DNA): TGTGCCAGCAGTTTGAATCAGGGCCAAGGGACCCAGTACTTC. Protein: CASSLNQGQGTQYF.

V gene TRBV3-1 combines with J gene TRBJ2-4; D gene uncertain. V lost 0 bases to trimming and J lost 9 bases, with 15 bases between them. Germline-derived CDR1 and CDR2 are LGHDT and YNNKEL (reference sequence). The CDR3 consists of 15 residues. The CDR3 nucleotides are TGTGCCAGCAGCCAAGAAAGTGGGCCCCGTACCATTCAGTACTTC. Translating gives CASSQESGPRTIQYF.

The chain is built from TRBV4-2 and TRBJ2-5, with D perhaps TRBD2 (5 bases). This CDR3 region has 15 residues. In germline, CDR1 is LGHNA, CDR2 YNFKEQ. Trimming pared 0 bases from V and 3 bases from J, leaving 11 bases between. The chain's CDR3 is CASSQEGGRKETQYF. CDR3 sequence (DNA): TGTGCCAGCAGCCAAGAGGGCGGGCGGAAAGAGACCCAGTACTTC.

The chain links TRBV5-4 to TRBJ1-2, with D uncertain. CDR3 length: 13 amino acids. V lost 1 base, J lost 8 bases, and 12 bases lay in between. The V gene's germline CDR1 is SGHNT and CDR2 YYREEE (reference sequence). The chain's CDR3 is CASSLNGVWGYTF. The CDR3 DNA follows: TGTGCCAGCAGCTTGAATGGGGTTTGGGGCTACACCTTC.

This clonotype was detected a few times. The chain recombines TRBV24-1 with TRBJ2-1, with D perhaps TRBD1 or TRBD2 (5 bases each). V lost 1 base, J lost 16 bases, and 13 bases lay in between. The CDR3 length is 12 residues. The V gene's germline CDR1 is KGHDR and CDR2 SFDVKD. The CDR3 DNA reads as TGTGCCACCAGTGATTTTGGGACGGAGACCTTCTTC. Its translation is CATSDFGTETFF.

This clonotype has just a few counts. The V call is TRBV7-9, the J call TRBJ1-1, with a possible D match to TRBD1 (5 bases). Per the germline V gene, CDR1 is SEHNR and CDR2 is FQNEAQ (reference sequence). The ends were cut back, 1 base at V and 4 bases at J, with 22 bases in the middle. The CDR3 extends over 18 amino acids. CDR3: CASSLGGGGVRRGTEAFF. The CDR3 region has the DNA TGTGCCAGCAGCTTAGGAGGCGGGGGGGTACGACGGGGCACTGAAGCTTTCTTT.

This clonotype was observed a handful of times. The chain recombines TRBV11-2 with TRBJ2-2, with 9 bases identical to TRBD2. Trimming at V came to 3 bases and at J to 5 bases, leaving 4 bases not matched to a gene. The CDR3 totals 15 residues. CDR1 and CDR2 from the germline V gene are SGHAT and FQNNGV. The CDR3 here is CASSFGLASTGELFF. The CDR3 nucleotides are TGTGCCAGCAGCTTTGGACTAGCGTCAACCGGGGAGCTGTTTTTT.

The V and J genes are TRBV7-9 and TRBJ1-2, with a tentative D call TRBD1 (6 bases). This CDR3 has 16 residues. Germline values: CDR1 SEHNR, CDR2 FQNEAQ (reference sequence). Trimming pared 2 bases from V and 7 bases from J, leaving 20 bases between. DNA of the CDR3: TGTGCCAGCAGCTTAATTCATGACAGGCCTGTCGGTGGCTACACCTTC. Its protein product is CASSLIHDRPVGGYTF.